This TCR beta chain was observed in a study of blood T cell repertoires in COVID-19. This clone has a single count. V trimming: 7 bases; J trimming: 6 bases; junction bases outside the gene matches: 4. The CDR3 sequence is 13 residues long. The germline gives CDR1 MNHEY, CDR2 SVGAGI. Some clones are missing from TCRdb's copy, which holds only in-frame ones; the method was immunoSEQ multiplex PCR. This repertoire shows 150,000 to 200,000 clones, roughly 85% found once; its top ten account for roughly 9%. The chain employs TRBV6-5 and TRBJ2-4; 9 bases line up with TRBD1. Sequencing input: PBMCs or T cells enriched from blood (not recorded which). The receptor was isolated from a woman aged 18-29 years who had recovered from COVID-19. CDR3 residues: CASKVTGGNIQYF. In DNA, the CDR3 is TGTGCCAGCAAAGTGACAGGGGGAAACATTCAGTACTTC.